A single sample gave rise to the 17 T cell receptor beta chains below, sequenced in a study of T cells in Graves' hyperthyroidism and ophthalmopathy. TCR beta CDR3 region amplification was performed from RNA transcripts. TCR CDR3 underwent first-round RT-PCR with the HTBI primer set. TCRdb itself ran the multiplex PCR reads through MiXCR, one entry per CDR3 protein. Of around 720,000 distinct CDR3 sequences listed, about 35% are singletons. Sequenced sample: blood. The receptors derive from a middle-aged woman with Graves' hyperthyroidism.

There are a few counts of this clonotype. The chain is built from TRBV19 and TRBJ1-1; D gene ambiguous. Germline V gene lookup returns CDR1 LNHDA and CDR2 SQIVND (reference sequence). The CDR3 covers 13 residues. Trimming shortened V by 3 bases and J by 4 bases, and 9 bases separated the two germline ends. CDR3: CASSMGRVTEAFF. CDR3 DNA sequence: TGTGCCAGTAGTATGGGTAGGGTCACTGAAGCTTTCTTT.

In this sample, this clonotype turned up many times. The V gene is TRBV12-3 or TRBV12-4, the J gene TRBJ1-1, with D maybe TRBD1 (6 bases). V lost 7 bases and J 4 bases, leaving 10 bases between the germline ends. The CDR3 is made up of 12 amino acids. The CDR3 reads CASTRGGTEAFF. The CDR3 DNA reads TGTGCCAGCACTAGGGGGGGCACTGAAGCTTTCTTT.

V gene TRBV10-3 combines with J gene TRBJ2-5, with D unresolved. V was pared by 5 bases and J by 1 base, with 17 bases between. The CDR3 length is 16 residues. The germline gives CDR1 ENHRY, CDR2 SYGVKD. The CDR3 reads CAISPARTDGQETQYF. The CDR3 DNA reads as TGTGCCATCAGTCCCGCCAGGACGGACGGCCAAGAGACCCAGTACTTC.

The genes are TRBV11-1 and TRBJ1-1; TRBD1 might be the D (5 bases). V was shortened by 3 bases and J by 8 bases, with 19 bases between the two germline ends. CDR1 and CDR2 (germline): SGHAT, FQDESV (reference sequence). The CDR3 runs 15 residues. The CDR3 DNA sequence: TGTGCCAGCAGCTTTAGCGGGACCGGTTTAAGCGAAGCTTTCTTT. Translation: CASSFSGTGLSEAFF.

The V gene is TRBV7-8, the J gene TRBJ2-5, with no clear D. The germline gives CDR1 SGHVS, CDR2 FQNEAQ. The CDR3 has 14 amino acids. The V end was cut by 1 base, the J end by 2 bases, with 8 bases between. The CDR3 DNA follows: TGTGCCAGCAGCTTAGGCAGCCCACAAGAGACCCAGTACTTC. It codes for CASSLGSPQETQYF. Full variable domain (outside the CDR3, taken from reference TRBV7-8 and TRBJ2-5): GAGVSQSPRYKVAKRGQDVALRCDPISGHVSLFWYQQALGQGPEFLTYFQNEAQLDKSGLPSDRFFAERPEGSVSTLKIQRTQQEDSAVYLCASSLGSPQETQYFGPGTRLLVL.

The rearrangement joins TRBV6-2 or TRBV6-3 to TRBJ1-5; weak D call: TRBD1 (5 bases). The V and J ends lost 9 bases and 4 bases respectively, with 16 bases between them. Germline loops: CDR1 MNHEY, CDR2 SVGEGT. CDR3 size: 14 residues. The CDR3: CASRTGFGNQPQHF. The DNA of the CDR3 is TGTGCCAGTCGAACAGGTTTTGGGAATCAGCCCCAGCATTTT.

For this clonotype: The junction and the germline gene differ at one end; a read error may be behind it. The rearrangement joins TRBV12-3 or TRBV12-4 to TRBJ2-3; TRBD1 might be the D (5 bases). This CDR3 comprises 12 residues. The CDR3 DNA reads as TGTGCCACCAGTGAGACAGTGGATACGCAGTATTTT. Protein product: CATSETVDTQYF.

This clonotype was seen a handful of times. CDR3 region: CASSLRQPGVDGYTF. In DNA, the CDR3 is TGTGCCAGCAGTTTGCGGCAGCCGGGGGTGGATGGCTACACCTTC. The chain combines TRBV12-3 or TRBV12-4 with TRBJ1-2; TRBD1 might be the D (5 bases). The length of the CDR3 is 15 residues. V was pared by 3 bases and J by 6 bases, with 17 bases between.

This rearrangement joins TRBV6-5 to TRBJ1-4; 7 bases are shared with TRBD1. The trim removed 6 bases at V and 5 bases at J, leaving 9 bases unmatched. The germline V gene encodes CDR1 MNHEY and CDR2 SVGAGI. This CDR3 comprises 15 residues. The CDR3 loop reads CASSLGGTENEKLFF. DNA of the CDR3: TGTGCCAGCAGCTTAGGAGGGACAGAGAATGAAAAACTGTTTTTT.

For this clonotype: A junction boundary mismatches the germline segment, possibly from a read error. The chain links TRBV12-3 or TRBV12-4 to TRBJ1-3, with D perhaps TRBD1 (5 bases). The CDR3 sequence is 13 residues long. The CDR3 coding sequence is TGTGCCAGCAGTTCTAATCCGGGGACCACCACATATTTT. Its protein product is CASSSNPGTTTYF.

This clonotype was detected a few times. J is TRBJ1-1 and V is TRBV6-1; 9 nucleotides agree with TRBD1. The CDR3 is 15 residues long. Germline V gene sequence: CDR1 MNHNS, CDR2 SASEGT. With V trimmed by 5 bases and J by 5 bases, 9 bases remained unmatched. DNA of the CDR3: TGTGCCAGCAGTCCCGGGACAGGGAGGGTAACTGAAGCTTTCTTT. Protein product: CASSPGTGRVTEAFF.

This sequence joins TRBV19 and TRBJ2-7, with unresolved D. Germline V lookup: CDR1 LNHDA, CDR2 SQIVND (reference sequence). Trimming cost V 3 bases and J 2 bases, with 11 bases left between them. The CDR3 runs 14 residues. This chain's CDR3 is CASSIRATPYEQYF. The CDR3 region has the DNA TGTGCCAGTAGTATCCGGGCGACCCCCTACGAGCAGTACTTC. Filled out from reference TRBV19 and TRBJ2-7, the complete variable domain reads DGGITQSPKYLFRKEGQNVTLSCEQNLNHDAMYWYRQDPGQGLRLIYYSQIVNDFQKGDIAEGYSVSREKKESFPLTVTSAQKNPTAFYLCASSIRATPYEQYFGPGTRLTVT.

This clonotype was found many times. The V call is TRBV7-2, the J call TRBJ2-5; 8 bases agree with TRBD2. V was clipped by 4 bases and J by 5 bases; unmatched bases: 9. CDR3 size: 15 residues. The germline gives CDR1 SGHTA, CDR2 FQGNSA. CDR3: CASSSRAGGGETQYF. The CDR3 bases are TGTGCCAGCAGCTCTAGGGCGGGAGGCGGGGAGACCCAGTACTTC.

In this sample, this clonotype turned up a few times. V and J are TRBV9 and TRBJ1-1; a weak D match, TRBD1 (6 bases). Germline V gene data show CDR1 as SGDLS and CDR2 as YYNGEE. The CDR3 contains 14 residues. The V and J ends lost 4 bases and 1 base respectively, with 11 bases between them. CDR3 sequence reads: CASSTLGQNTEAFF. CDR3 bases: TGTGCCAGCAGCACCTTGGGACAGAACACTGAAGCTTTCTTT.

This clonotype was observed many times. J is TRBJ1-4 and V is TRBV7-2; D unclear. The germline V gene has CDR1 SGHTA and CDR2 FQGNSA. The CDR3 has 15 residues. Trimming left V 1 base short and J 7 bases short, with 13 bases between. DNA for the CDR3: TGTGCCAGCAGCTTAGAGCCAGACCCTATTGAAAAACTGTTTTTT. Protein sequence: CASSLEPDPIEKLFF.

The rearrangement uses TRBV19 and TRBJ2-7; either TRBD1 or TRBD2 may supply D (6 bases each). Germline CDR1 LNHDA, CDR2 SQIVND (reference sequence). V dropped 10 bases and J dropped 2 bases, with 18 bases sitting between them. This CDR3 is built from 14 residues. This CDR3 is CATNEGGRPYEQYF. In DNA form, the CDR3 reads TGTGCCACCAATGAAGGGGGGCGACCCTACGAGCAGTACTTC.

This clonotype was found many times. The chain is built from TRBV29-1 and TRBJ2-7; D is perhaps TRBD1 (6 bases). Trimming took off 7 bases at V and 2 bases at J, with 15 bases between the two ends. The CDR3 is 13 amino acids. Germline values: CDR1 SQVTM, CDR2 ANQGSEA. CDR3 loop: CSAAPGDPYEQYF. Written as DNA, the CDR3 is TGCAGCGCCGCTCCAGGGGACCCCTACGAGCAGTACTTC.